This TCR beta chain emerged from a study of neurological immune-mediated disorders (dated by TCRdb to about 2019). Broadly, across the study: Using UMI-based sequencing, the study compared peripheral blood TCR-beta repertoires from patients with HTLV-I-associated myelopathy (HAM/TSP), patients with multiple sclerosis, and healthy controls. Longitudinal samples, technical triplicates and paired sorted CD4+ and CD8+ T-cell subsets, alongside PBMC samples, were included among the roughly 100 TCR-beta libraries. The cohort was made up of approximately 65 subjects, consisting of around 14 HAM/TSP patients, some 34 multiple sclerosis patients and some 20 healthy controls.

cDNA was synthesized by template-switch 5'RACE using a primer with a 10-nucleotide random unique molecular identifier that tagged each TCR transcript. Each sequencing run produced over 160 million TCR-beta sequences covering 15-18 subjects. The RNeasy kit was used to extract total RNA. TCR-beta VDJ regions were amplified with primers for the TCR constant region and the 5'RACE anchor, using the KAPA Real-time Library Amplification kit. A first PCR added sample indexes and Illumina adaptors, and a second PCR then raised library yield. The roughly 650 bp TCR product was size-selected on a 2% E-gel SizeSelection system after Ampure bead purification. Library quality was checked on a Bioanalyzer, concentration was measured with Qubit, and libraries were quantified with the Kapa Library Quantification kit before pooling. Paired-end 2 x 150 bp sequencing of the libraries was performed on an Illumina HiSeq 2500. To increase sequence diversity, about 24-32% phiX was spiked into each library pool. Turning to the authors' computational methods: Quality-filtered reads were processed with the UMI-based MiGEC pipeline, and over 80% of raw TCR sequences were removed by the MiGEC pipeline during error correction. VDJ genes were aligned to IMGT germline references, and each clonotype was defined by a unique CDR3 amino acid sequence together with V-J genes. Clonal expansion, Shannon diversity, and CDR3 relatedness (CalcPairwiseDistances, ClusterSamples) were evaluated with VDJtools, and phylogenetic trees were built with CLCbio workbench. Using coefficient-of-variation modelling across technical triplicates, the study counted a clone as expanded if it had at least 8 unique UMIs. Using fastp at Q25 and MiXCR, TCRdb reprocessed the public reads and kept productive beta chains. One record per CDR3 amino acid sequence lists the most common genes and DNA. TCRdb's processing, not the authors', yielded these V and J calls. The sample table contains about 38,000 distinct CDR3 sequences; only one count was recorded for around 10% of them. The ten largest account for around 4% of the sample.

From V the trimming removes 1 base and from J it removes 3 bases, while the gene matches leave 8 bases of the junction unaccounted for. CDR1 and CDR2 (SGHRS, YFSETQ) derive from the germline V gene. The CDR3 sequence holds 16 residues, the cysteine and phenylalanine included. Of the read, only the CDR3 DNA is kept; its 48 bases are in frame from base 1. This clonotype was counted ten times or more. Its antigen has not been determined. No much larger clone is present one base from it, and per-base qualities are unavailable. What the study reported, not specific to this receptor: The highest TCR clonal expansion was observed in HAM/TSP patients, whereas the lowest was observed in MS patients, even when compared with healthy controls. No identical CDR3 amino acid sequences were found to be shared among expanded clones across subjects, suggesting that TCR-beta repertoires were private in all groups.

Sorted-subset TCR libraries were prepared from over 850,000 sorted CD4+ or CD8+ T cells. Peripheral blood was subjected to Ficoll-Hypaque density gradient centrifugation to isolate PBMCs, which were then cryopreserved in liquid nitrogen. The study also sequenced paired sorted CD4+ and CD8+ subsets from healthy controls, HAM/TSP patients and MS patients. Sequencing was done on a sample of CD4+ T cells from blood. The chain is made from TRBV5-1 and TRBJ2-3, and TRBD1 matches 7 of the central bases. This receptor was obtained from a woman in her twenties or thirties with HTLV-1-associated myelopathy (HAM/TSP). The nucleotide sequence reads as follows: TGCGCCAGCAGCTTGCAGGCAGGGGGATTGACAGATACGCAGTATTTT. This encodes CASSLQAGGLTDTQYF.